The 3 T cell receptor beta chains below all came from one sample that was sequenced in a study of OX40 agonist ivuxolimab in advanced cancers. Generated by immunoSEQ multiplex PCR, the TCRdb table keeps only in-frame clones and is missing some. The sample contains 75,000 to 90,000 clones, approximately 84% of which appear only once. Sample: CD4+ or CD8+ T cells sorted from blood, taken in a trial of the OX40 agonist ivuxolimab. These TCRs come from an adult with an advanced solid tumor such as melanoma, head and neck, liver or kidney cancer.

This chain uses TRBV4-1 with TRBJ1-1; D might be TRBD1 (5 bases). Trimming shortened V by 6 bases and J by 4 bases, and 6 bases separated the two germline ends. The V gene's germline CDR1 is MGHRA and CDR2 YSYEKL. This CDR3 comprises 11 residues. In nucleotides, the CDR3 is TGCGCCAGCAGGGGGGTCACTGAAGCTTTCTTT. It translates to CASRGVTEAFF.

The CDR3 spells CASSLALDSRETQYF. CDR3 nucleotide sequence: TGCGCCAGCAGCTTGGCCCTGGACTCAAGGGAGACCCAGTACTTC. The chain joins TRBV5-1 to TRBJ2-5; a weak D match, TRBD2 (5 bases). This CDR3 region has 15 residues. Trimming took off 0 bases at V and 5 bases at J, with 14 bases between the two ends. Germline CDR1 SGHRS, CDR2 YFSETQ. The variable domain in full, completed from reference TRBV5-1 and TRBJ2-5, reads KAGVTQTPRYLIKTRGQQVTLSCSPISGHRSVSWYQQTPGQGLQFLFEYFSETQRNKGNFPGRFSGRQFSNSRSEMNVSTLELGDSALYLCASSLALDSRETQYFGPGTRLLVL.

This chain uses TRBV27 with TRBJ2-1; D is tentatively TRBD1 or TRBD2 (7 bases each). CDR1 and CDR2 (germline): MNHEY, SMNVEV (reference sequence). The CDR3 covers 12 residues. V lost 6 bases and J lost 8, with 11 bases in between. CDR3: CASSPGGDEQFF. CDR3 sequence (DNA): TGTGCCAGCAGCCCAGGGGGGGATGAGCAGTTCTTC.